These 10 T cell receptor beta chains were sequenced from one sample in a study of blood T cell repertoires in COVID-19. TCRdb's table, derived via immunoSEQ multiplex PCR, lists solely in-frame clones and lacks some. Here the sample spans roughly 130,000 clones, roughly 80% being singletons. Sequenced sample: peripheral blood. The receptors were gathered from a woman aged 45 to 65 with acute or convalescent COVID-19.

This clone was seen only once. The chain couples TRBV6-1 to TRBJ2-7; TRBD1 might be the D (6 bases). The CDR3 covers 14 residues. Germline loops: CDR1 MNHNS, CDR2 SASEGT. Trimming shortened V by 1 base and J by 2 bases, and 9 bases separated the two germline ends. The chain's CDR3 is CASSEDGTTYEQYF. CDR3 coding DNA: TGTGCCAGCAGTGAAGACGGGACAACCTACGAGCAGTACTTC.

The chain joins TRBV9 to TRBJ1-2; perhaps TRBD1 as D (6 bases). With 3 bases removed from V and 8 bases from J, the gap between germline ends came to 14 bases. Looked up from germline, CDR1 is SGDLS and CDR2 is YYNGEE. The CDR3 contains 13 residues. CDR3 DNA sequence: TGTGCCAGCAGCGCCGACAGGACCGGCGGCTACACCTTC. Translation gives CASSADRTGGYTF.

The chain employs TRBV2 and TRBJ2-2, with no clear D. Germline assignment: CDR1 SNHLY and CDR2 FYNNEI. V gave up 0 bases and J gave up 5 bases, with 10 bases separating them. CDR3 length: 15 residues. The CDR3 reads CASSEAQHGTGELFF. The DNA of the CDR3 is TGTGCCAGCAGTGAAGCCCAACACGGGACCGGGGAGCTGTTTTTT.

The chain uses TRBV28 and TRBJ2-1, with 9 bases lining up with TRBD1. The germline V gene encodes CDR1 MDHEN and CDR2 SYDVKM. The CDR3 consists of 16 residues. V was clipped by 5 bases and J by 8 bases; unmatched bases: 13. The chain's CDR3 is CASSPSNRGRFYEQFF. The CDR3, as DNA: TGTGCCAGCAGTCCAAGTAACAGGGGGCGTTTTTATGAGCAGTTCTTC.

The gene calls are TRBV19 and TRBJ1-6; 8 bases align to TRBD1. CDR1 is LNHDA, CDR2 SQIVND, per germline (reference sequence). V dropped 5 bases and J dropped 7; count of bases not matched to a gene: 1. This CDR3 spans 13 amino acids. In DNA form, the CDR3 reads TGTGCCAGTAGTGACAGGGGCAATTCACCCCTCCACTTT. This gives the protein CASSDRGNSPLHF.

This clone appeared a few times. This CDR3 is also generated by other DNA sequences in the sample. The rearrangement joins TRBV7-9 to TRBJ1-1; tentatively, D is TRBD1 (5 bases). Between the trimmed V and J ends, which lost 0 bases and 0 bases, there was a span of 5 bases. The CDR3 loop spans 14 amino acids. Germline V lookup: CDR1 SEHNR, CDR2 FQNEAQ (reference sequence). CDR3 coding DNA: TGTGCCAGCAGCTTAGCGACAGTGAACACTGAAGCTTTCTTT. It encodes CASSLATVNTEAFF.

As regards this clone: Other DNA sequences in this specimen translate into the identical CDR3. The chain is built from TRBV18 and TRBJ1-5; 10 bases match TRBD1. CDR1 and CDR2 from the germline V gene are KGHSH and LQKENI. The CDR3 extends over 14 amino acids. J was trimmed by 7 bases and V by 2 bases; bases with no gene match: 2. The CDR3: CASSPGQGDQPQHF. The CDR3 DNA follows: TGTGCCAGCTCACCAGGACAGGGGGACCAGCCCCAGCATTTT.

This chain connects TRBV2 to TRBJ1-2; TRBD1 matches 7 bases. The CDR3 spans 15 residues. Germline V gene sequence: CDR1 SNHLY, CDR2 FYNNEI. The V and J ends lost 5 bases and 6 bases, in that order; junction bases with no gene match: 12. The CDR3 reads CASSILTQGINGYTF. The DNA of the CDR3 is TGTGCCAGCAGTATACTTACACAGGGGATAAATGGCTACACCTTC.

This clone was picked up one time. The CDR3 is CSASPGGTDTQYF. The DNA of the CDR3 is TGCAGTGCTAGTCCGGGGGGCACAGATACGCAGTATTTT. The chain is built from TRBV20-1 and TRBJ2-3, with D perhaps TRBD2 (6 bases). This CDR3 has 13 amino acids. Per germline, CDR1 DFQATT and CDR2 SNEGSKA (reference sequence). V lost 3 bases, J lost 1 base, and 8 bases lay in between.

The chain couples TRBV19 to TRBJ2-1, with a tentative D call TRBD2 (6 bases). Germline CDR1 LNHDA, CDR2 SQIVND (reference sequence). CDR3 length: 17 amino acids. V gave up 3 bases and J gave up 5 bases, with 20 bases separating them. This CDR3 reads CASSIHPGDARDNEQFF. CDR3 sequence (DNA): TGTGCCAGTAGTATTCATCCGGGGGACGCTCGGGACAATGAGCAGTTCTTC.